One T cell receptor beta chain is described in this entry. This entry belongs to a study of Tregs in tolerant kidney transplant recipients. TCRdb's table, derived via immunoSEQ multiplex PCR, lists solely in-frame clones and lacks some. The repertoire holds about 110,000 clones, with almost 90% as singletons. The CDR3 length is 15 residues. The V end was cut by 5 bases, the J end by 2 bases, with 15 bases between. Germline V CDR1 and CDR2: MNHEY, SMNVEV (reference sequence). The sequencing here drew on CD4+ T cells from blood, taken before the transplant. J is TRBJ1-1 and V is TRBV27; a weak D match, TRBD1 (6 bases). The source is a human donor who received a combined kidney and bone marrow transplant. CDR3 bases: TGTGCCAGCAGTACAGGGACATTGGGAAACACTGAAGCTTTCTTT. This encodes CASSTGTLGNTEAFF.